The present T cell receptor (beta chain) was sequenced within a study of T cells expressing NK-cell markers. Study findings and constraints: The leading position in the CD3+CD56-NKG2C+ fraction of several donors also went to these clonotypes. Of the CD8+ T cell pool in over 5 donors, roughly 1.0-8% was accounted for by dominant NKG2C+ clonotypes.

The CDR3 has 13 amino acids. Germline values: CDR1 MRHNA, CDR2 SNTAGT. This clonotype is deemed medium-sized (0.01 to 0.1%) by its frequency. Its antigen is as yet unknown. TCRdb re-called the 5' RACE reads; one entry per CDR3 protein, DNA not given. This sample contains 3,000 to 3,500 distinct CDR3 sequences. The chain employs TRBV6-4 and TRBJ2-3. This receptor was obtained from a woman between 18 and 30 years old in good health. The sample taken for sequencing was blood T cells: a sorted CD56 or NKG2C T cell subset, CD4+ or CD8+ T cells, or bulk PBMC T cells (not recorded which). CDR3 sequence reads: CASSARSTDTQYF.